The T cell receptor beta chain described here comes from a study of shared clonotypes between healthy human individuals. Study at large: Researchers drew samples from a couple of women and a few men aged 18 to 49. Study conclusions and caveats: Roughly 5% of naive CD4 clonotypes were common to a handful of donors.

Per germline, CDR1 SGHTA and CDR2 FQGTGA. CDR3 length: 14 residues. Trimming removed 6 bases from V and 7 bases from J; junction bases left unmatched: 4. At the deep level, the assay was run. Libraries were prepared by immunoSEQ multiplex PCR; TCRdb keeps only in-frame clonotypes and omits some of them. The top ten hold over 0.12% of the sample, which has a few million clones, 85% to 95% seen once. Naive CD45RA+ and memory CD45RA-negative subsets were split from CD4+ cells. In regard to this clone: The antigen is undetermined.

Source material: naive CD4+ T cells sorted from blood. As for subset: CD45RA+ positively selected. This clonotype was sampled from a young man in good health. The chain is built from TRBV7-3 and TRBJ1-6, with 9 positions matching TRBD1. The CDR3 DNA follows: TGTGCCAGCAGTCCGACAGGGGGAAATTCACCCCTCCACTTT. Translating gives CASSPTGGNSPLHF.